The rows below give T cell receptor beta chains drawn from one sample of a study of T cell repertoires in cytomegalovirus infection. TCRdb re-derived calls from the reads in MiXCR, one entry per CDR3 protein. The table includes about 330,000 distinct CDR3 sequences, about 35% detected once. These receptors lack a known antigen. Specimen: cultured PBMCs, collected from culture after CMV antigen stimulation. These receptor sequences come from a human donor in good health (CMV status not recorded). Some clones in this sample may be carry-over from other donors' samples. Both conserved end residues are part of each CDR3. The D gene is left open where the match is weak. Some rows mark clone size as missing; the rest say once, few, many or name a class of expanded clone.

CDR3 DNA: TGTGCTAGTGGTATGGACTGGAACTACGAGCAGTACTTC
CDR3 protein: CASGMDWNYEQYF
J gene: TRBJ2-7
D gene: -
V gene: TRBV12-5
clone size: -

CDR3 DNA: TGTGCCAGCAGCACCCGCCGGGACAGGGGTTACACTGAAGCTTTCTTT
CDR3 protein: CASSTRRDRGYTEAFF
J gene: TRBJ1-1
D gene: TRBD1
V gene: TRBV7-2
clone size: few

CDR3 DNA: TGCGCCAGCAGCTTGGACACGGTGAGCTCCTACAATGAGCAGTTCTTC
CDR3 protein: CASSLDTVSSYNEQFF
J gene: TRBJ2-1
D gene: -
V gene: TRBV5-1
clone size: -

CDR3 DNA: TGTGCCACCAGGGTGACTAATGAAAAACTGTTTTTT
CDR3 protein: CATRVTNEKLFF
J gene: TRBJ1-4
D gene: -
V gene: TRBV15
clone size: -

CDR3 DNA: TGTGCCAGCAGCCTAGCCTATGAGCAGTTCTTC
CDR3 protein: CASSLAYEQFF
J gene: TRBJ2-1
D gene: -
V gene: TRBV7-8
clone size: many

CDR3 DNA: TGTGCCAGCAAGGTCGAGCGGGATTTTTACTTC
CDR3 protein: CASKVERDFYF
J gene: TRBJ2-4
D gene: TRBD2
V gene: TRBV2
clone size: -

CDR3 DNA: TGTGCCAGCAGCCACGCGGGAAGCTCCTACAATGAGCAGTTCTTC
CDR3 protein: CASSHAGSSYNEQFF
J gene: TRBJ2-1
D gene: -
V gene: TRBV5-4
clone size: -

CDR3 DNA: TGTGCCAGTTTGCCTCCGGGACAGGGGAATCAGCCCCAGCATTTT
CDR3 protein: CASLPPGQGNQPQHF
J gene: TRBJ1-5
D gene: TRBD1
V gene: TRBV28
clone size: -

CDR3 DNA: TGTGCCAGTAGTGCCCTCCGGGGGCAGAGGCCCCAGCATTTT
CDR3 protein: CASSALRGQRPQHF
J gene: TRBJ1-5
D gene: -
V gene: TRBV19
clone size: -

CDR3 DNA: TGTGCCAGCAGTTTCGCACAGGGGGCGGCCTACGAGCAGTACTTC
CDR3 protein: CASSFAQGAAYEQYF
J gene: TRBJ2-7
D gene: TRBD1
V gene: TRBV27
clone size: -

CDR3 DNA: TGTGCCAGCAGCCCGGGACACCTCTCTGGGGCCAACGTCCTGACTTTC
CDR3 protein: CASSPGHLSGANVLTF
J gene: TRBJ2-6
D gene: -
V gene: TRBV6-5
clone size: few

CDR3 DNA: TGTGCCAGCACCCGACAGGGTAAAGTCTATGAGCAGTTCTTC
CDR3 protein: CASTRQGKVYEQFF
J gene: TRBJ2-1
D gene: TRBD1
V gene: TRBV27
clone size: -

CDR3 DNA: TGCGCCAGCAGCTTGGCTGGCGGCGGGATCTCTGGAAACACCATATATTTT
CDR3 protein: CASSLAGGGISGNTIYF
J gene: TRBJ1-3
D gene: -
V gene: TRBV5-1
clone size: -

CDR3 DNA: TGTGCCAGTAGTAAAAATTGGGGACCTGAAGCTTTCTTT
CDR3 protein: CASSKNWGPEAFF
J gene: TRBJ1-1
D gene: -
V gene: TRBV19
clone size: -

CDR3 DNA: TGTGCCAGCAAGCGAGGGTCCGGGGAGCTGTTTTTT
CDR3 protein: CASKRGSGELFF
J gene: TRBJ2-2
D gene: -
V gene: TRBV27
clone size: -

CDR3 DNA: TGTGCCAGCAGTTTATGGATAGGGCAGGGTAAAAATTCACCCCTCCACTTT
CDR3 protein: CASSLWIGQGKNSPLHF
J gene: TRBJ1-6
D gene: -
V gene: TRBV28
clone size: few

CDR3 DNA: TGTGCCAGCAGTTACCCTTTGGGAGGGAATAATGCCGGGGAGCTGTTTTTT
CDR3 protein: CASSYPLGGNNAGELFF
J gene: TRBJ2-2
D gene: TRBD2
V gene: TRBV6-5
clone size: -

CDR3 DNA: TGTGCCAGCAGCTTAGCGGTGGGGGATAGCAATCAGCCCCAGCATTTT
CDR3 protein: CASSLAVGDSNQPQHF
J gene: TRBJ1-5
D gene: -
V gene: TRBV7-6
clone size: few

CDR3 DNA: TGCAGTGCTGGGACTAGCGGGAGGTCCACAGATACGCAGTATTTT
CDR3 protein: CSAGTSGRSTDTQYF
J gene: TRBJ2-3
D gene: TRBD2
V gene: TRBV20-1
clone size: -

CDR3 DNA: TGTGCCATCAGCGTGACAGGGGTCGATGGCTACACCTTC
CDR3 protein: CAISVTGVDGYTF
J gene: TRBJ1-2
D gene: TRBD1
V gene: TRBV10-3
clone size: -

CDR3 DNA: TGTGCCAGCAGCTTAGCCACAGGGGCGTCCTACTATGGCTACACCTTC
CDR3 protein: CASSLATGASYYGYTF
J gene: TRBJ1-2
D gene: TRBD1
V gene: TRBV7-9
clone size: few

CDR3 DNA: TGTGCCAGCAGCCCAAGGACAGGGGGCGCCCCTGAAGCTTTCTTT
CDR3 protein: CASSPRTGGAPEAFF
J gene: TRBJ1-1
D gene: TRBD1
V gene: TRBV7-2
clone size: -

CDR3 DNA: TGTGCCAGCAGCCCCAGCCTAGTTACCAACACAGATACGCAGTATTTT
CDR3 protein: CASSPSLVTNTDTQYF
J gene: TRBJ2-3
D gene: -
V gene: TRBV7-2
clone size: -

CDR3 DNA: TGTGCCAGCAGTTTATCGAGGGGCTTTGGACAAGAGACCCAGTACTTC
CDR3 protein: CASSLSRGFGQETQYF
J gene: TRBJ2-5
D gene: -
V gene: TRBV27
clone size: -

CDR3 DNA: TGCAGTGCTAGATTCGGGCCGTCCTACAATGAGCAGTTCTTC
CDR3 protein: CSARFGPSYNEQFF
J gene: TRBJ2-1
D gene: -
V gene: TRBV20-1
clone size: -

CDR3 DNA: TGTGCCACCGGGGCAGCTACTCTAGAGACCCAGTACTTC
CDR3 protein: CATGAATLETQYF
J gene: TRBJ2-5
D gene: -
V gene: TRBV30
clone size: -

CDR3 DNA: TGTGCCAGCAGCGTCAGGGGTACGAATGGCTACACCTTC
CDR3 protein: CASSVRGTNGYTF
J gene: TRBJ1-2
D gene: -
V gene: TRBV7-2
clone size: many

CDR3 DNA: TGCAGTGCTAGGGGGTTTAGCGGGAGGGCCGGGGAGACCCAGTACTTC
CDR3 protein: CSARGFSGRAGETQYF
J gene: TRBJ2-5
D gene: TRBD2
V gene: TRBV20-1
clone size: -

CDR3 DNA: TGTGCCACGCCGGGACAAGTGAACACTGAAGCTTTCTTT
CDR3 protein: CATPGQVNTEAFF
J gene: TRBJ1-1
D gene: -
V gene: TRBV7-6
clone size: -

CDR3 DNA: TGTGCCACCAGCAGAGCCGGACCCGGCGGAACTTCCTACGAGCAGTACTTC
CDR3 protein: CATSRAGPGGTSYEQYF
J gene: TRBJ2-7
D gene: -
V gene: TRBV15
clone size: -

CDR3 DNA: TGTGCCAGCAGGCCCGGGACAGGCAGTACCTACGAGCAGTACTTC
CDR3 protein: CASRPGTGSTYEQYF
J gene: TRBJ2-7
D gene: TRBD1
V gene: TRBV6-2/TRBV6-3
clone size: -

CDR3 DNA: TGTGCCAGCAGTTACTCAGATAGGGTCGATGAGCAGTTCTTC
CDR3 protein: CASSYSDRVDEQFF
J gene: TRBJ2-1
D gene: -
V gene: TRBV6-2/TRBV6-3
clone size: -

CDR3 DNA: TGTGCCAGCAGCGGGGCCGGACAAATGAACACTGAAGCTTTCTTT
CDR3 protein: CASSGAGQMNTEAFF
J gene: TRBJ1-1
D gene: -
V gene: TRBV7-9
clone size: few

CDR3 DNA: TGTGCCAGCAGTCCCCTTGCAGGGGGAAGGGACACTGAAGCTTTCTTT
CDR3 protein: CASSPLAGGRDTEAFF
J gene: TRBJ1-1
D gene: TRBD1
V gene: TRBV27
clone size: few

CDR3 DNA: TGTGCCAGTAGTCTACAGGGGACCCATTCCAGCTCCTACAATGAGCAGTTCTTC
CDR3 protein: CASSLQGTHSSSYNEQFF
J gene: TRBJ2-1
D gene: TRBD1
V gene: TRBV19
clone size: -

CDR3 DNA: TGTGCCAGCAGCTTAAGTGGGGGGGGGTCCAGCTATGGCTACACCTTC
CDR3 protein: CASSLSGGGSSYGYTF
J gene: TRBJ1-2
D gene: -
V gene: TRBV7-3
clone size: -

CDR3 DNA: TGTGCCAGCAGCGGATCGGGAGGAAGATCCTACAATGAGCAGTTCTTC
CDR3 protein: CASSGSGGRSYNEQFF
J gene: TRBJ2-1
D gene: TRBD2
V gene: TRBV7-9
clone size: few